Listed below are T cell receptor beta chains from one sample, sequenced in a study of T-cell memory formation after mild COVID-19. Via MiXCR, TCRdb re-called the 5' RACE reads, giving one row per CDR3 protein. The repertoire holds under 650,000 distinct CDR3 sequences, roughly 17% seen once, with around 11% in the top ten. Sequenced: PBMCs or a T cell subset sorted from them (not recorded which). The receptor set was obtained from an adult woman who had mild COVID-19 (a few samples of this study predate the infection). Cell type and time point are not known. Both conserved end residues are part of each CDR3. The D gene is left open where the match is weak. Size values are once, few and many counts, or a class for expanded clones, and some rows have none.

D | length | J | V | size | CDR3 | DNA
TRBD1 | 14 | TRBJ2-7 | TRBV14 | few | CASSSTGRTYEQYF | TGTGCCAGCAGCTCGACAGGGAGAACCTACGAGCAGTACTTC
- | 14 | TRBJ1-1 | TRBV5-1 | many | CASSLDLGGTEAFF | TGCGCCAGCAGCCTGGACCTCGGGGGAACTGAAGCTTTCTTT
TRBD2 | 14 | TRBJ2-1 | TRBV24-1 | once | CATSDLGLAGEQFF | TGTGCCACCAGTGATTTGGGACTAGCGGGTGAGCAGTTCTTC
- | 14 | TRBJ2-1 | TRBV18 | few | CASSLLATGNEQFF | TGTGCCAGCTCACTCCTAGCGACCGGCAATGAGCAGTTCTTC
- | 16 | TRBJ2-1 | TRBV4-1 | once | CASSQDPGLSGREQFF | TGCGCCAGCAGCCAAGATCCCGGACTTTCCGGGCGGGAGCAGTTCTTC
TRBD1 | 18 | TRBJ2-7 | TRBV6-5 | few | CASSYLPRGQGLSYEQYF | TGTGCCAGCAGTTACTTACCCCGGGGACAGGGCCTCTCCTACGAGCAGTACTTC
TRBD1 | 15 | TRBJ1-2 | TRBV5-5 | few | CASSSYRGRVYGYTF | TGTGCCAGCAGCTCATACAGGGGTCGGGTCTATGGCTACACCTTC
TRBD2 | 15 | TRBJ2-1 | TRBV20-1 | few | CSASPGLADYNEQFF | TGCAGTGCTAGTCCCGGACTAGCGGACTACAATGAGCAGTTCTTC
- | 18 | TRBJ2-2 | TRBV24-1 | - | CATSETTRVGGDTGELFF | TGTGCCACCAGTGAAACCACAAGGGTCGGCGGAGACACCGGGGAGCTGTTTTTT
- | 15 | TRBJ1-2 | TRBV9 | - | CASSVGTAADYGYTF | TGTGCCAGCAGCGTAGGGACCGCCGCTGACTATGGCTACACCTTC
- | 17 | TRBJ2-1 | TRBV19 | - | CASSILPGAGSYNEQFF | TGTGCCAGTAGTATCCTCCCCGGGGCTGGCTCCTACAATGAGCAGTTCTTC
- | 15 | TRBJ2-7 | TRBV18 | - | CASSPVVVSSYEQYF | TGTGCCAGCTCACCAGTGGTAGTCAGCAGCTACGAGCAGTACTTC
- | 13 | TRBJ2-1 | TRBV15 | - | CATSSGATKGQFF | TGTGCCACCAGCAGTGGAGCAACCAAGGGGCAGTTCTTC
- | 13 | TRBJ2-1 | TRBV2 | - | CASSEADYNEQFF | TGTGCCAGCAGTGAGGCAGACTATAATGAGCAGTTCTTC
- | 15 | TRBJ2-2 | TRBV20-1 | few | CSARRWRGNTGELFF | TGCAGTGCTAGGAGGTGGCGCGGGAACACCGGGGAGCTGTTTTTT
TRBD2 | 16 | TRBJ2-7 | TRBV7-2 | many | CASSLVLAGPSYEQYF | TGTGCCAGCAGCTTAGTGCTAGCGGGGCCCTCCTACGAGCAGTACTTC
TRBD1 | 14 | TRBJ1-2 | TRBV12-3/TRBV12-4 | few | CASIPDRGFGGYTF | TGTGCCAGCATTCCTGACAGGGGGTTTGGAGGCTACACCTTC
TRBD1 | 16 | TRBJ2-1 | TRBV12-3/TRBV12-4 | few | CASTREDRGRDNEQFF | TGTGCCAGCACCCGCGAGGACAGGGGGAGAGACAATGAGCAGTTCTTC
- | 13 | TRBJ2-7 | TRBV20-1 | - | CSARRAGSYEQYF | TGCAGTGCAAGGCGGGCAGGGTCCTACGAGCAGTACTTC
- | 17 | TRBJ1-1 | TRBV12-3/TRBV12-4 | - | CASSTPLGGAGRTEAFF | TGTGCCAGCAGCACTCCCTTAGGGGGGGCCGGTCGCACTGAAGCTTTCTTT